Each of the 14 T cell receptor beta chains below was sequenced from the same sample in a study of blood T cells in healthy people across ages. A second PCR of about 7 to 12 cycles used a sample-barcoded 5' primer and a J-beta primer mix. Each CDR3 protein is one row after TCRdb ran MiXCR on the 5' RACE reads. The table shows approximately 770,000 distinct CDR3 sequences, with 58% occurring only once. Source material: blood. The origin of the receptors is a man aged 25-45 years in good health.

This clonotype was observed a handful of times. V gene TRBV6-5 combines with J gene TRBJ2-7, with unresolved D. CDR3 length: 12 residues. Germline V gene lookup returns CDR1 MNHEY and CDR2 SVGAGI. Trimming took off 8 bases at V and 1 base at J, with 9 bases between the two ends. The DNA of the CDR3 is TGTGCCAGCCATGGGGAATCCTACGAGCAGTACTTC. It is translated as CASHGESYEQYF.

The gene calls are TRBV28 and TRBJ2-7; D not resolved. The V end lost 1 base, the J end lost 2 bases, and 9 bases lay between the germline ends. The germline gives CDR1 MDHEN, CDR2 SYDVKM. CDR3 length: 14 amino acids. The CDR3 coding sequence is TGTGCCAGCAGTTTATCCCTAGTCCCCTACGAGCAGTACTTC. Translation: CASSLSLVPYEQYF.

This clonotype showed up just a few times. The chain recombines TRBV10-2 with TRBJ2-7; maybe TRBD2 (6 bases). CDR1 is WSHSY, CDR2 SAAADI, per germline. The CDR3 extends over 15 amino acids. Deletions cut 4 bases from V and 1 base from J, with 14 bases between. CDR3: CASSVWDFKSYEQYF. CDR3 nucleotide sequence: TGCGCCAGCAGTGTATGGGACTTCAAGTCCTACGAGCAGTACTTC.

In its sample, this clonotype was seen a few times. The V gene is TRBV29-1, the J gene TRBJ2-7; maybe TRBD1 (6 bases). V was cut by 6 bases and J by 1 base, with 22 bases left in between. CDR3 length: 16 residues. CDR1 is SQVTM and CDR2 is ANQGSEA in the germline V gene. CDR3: CSVDVYSQGTSYEQYF. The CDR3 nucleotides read TGCAGCGTGGACGTTTACTCGCAGGGGACATCCTACGAGCAGTACTTC.

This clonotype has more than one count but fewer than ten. CDR3 nucleotide sequence: TGTGCCAGCAGCCCTTTAGTGACGAGCTCCTACGAGCAGTACTTC. This encodes CASSPLVTSSYEQYF. V usage is TRBV4-2 and J usage is TRBJ2-7, with unresolved D. The CDR3 extends over 15 amino acids. Germline CDR1 and CDR2: LGHNA and YNFKEQ. The V and J ends lost 4 bases and 0 bases respectively, with 13 bases between them.

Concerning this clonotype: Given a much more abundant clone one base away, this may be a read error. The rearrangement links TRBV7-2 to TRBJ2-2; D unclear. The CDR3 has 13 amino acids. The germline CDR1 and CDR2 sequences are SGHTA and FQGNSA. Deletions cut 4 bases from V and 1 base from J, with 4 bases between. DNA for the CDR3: TGTGCCAGCAGCTGGAGGAACACCGGGGAGCTGTTTTTT. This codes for CASSWRNTGELFF. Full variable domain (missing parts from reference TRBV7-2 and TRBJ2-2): GAGVSQSPSNKVTEKGKDVELRCDPISGHTALYWYRQSLGQGLEFLIYFQGNSAPDKSGLPSDRFSAERTGGSVSTLTIQRTQQEDSAVYLCASSWRNTGELFFGEGSRLTVL.

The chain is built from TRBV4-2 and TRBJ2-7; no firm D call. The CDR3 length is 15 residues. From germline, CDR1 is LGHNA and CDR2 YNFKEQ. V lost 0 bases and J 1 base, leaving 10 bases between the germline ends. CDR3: CASSQDRRTSYEQYF. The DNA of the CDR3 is TGTGCCAGCAGCCAAGACAGGCGAACTTCCTACGAGCAGTACTTC.

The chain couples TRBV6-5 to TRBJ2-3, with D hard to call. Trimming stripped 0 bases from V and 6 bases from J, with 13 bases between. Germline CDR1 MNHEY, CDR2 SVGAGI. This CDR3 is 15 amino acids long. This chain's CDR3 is CASSYSSLAEDTQYF. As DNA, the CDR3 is TGTGCCAGCAGTTACTCGAGTTTAGCAGAGGATACGCAGTATTTT.

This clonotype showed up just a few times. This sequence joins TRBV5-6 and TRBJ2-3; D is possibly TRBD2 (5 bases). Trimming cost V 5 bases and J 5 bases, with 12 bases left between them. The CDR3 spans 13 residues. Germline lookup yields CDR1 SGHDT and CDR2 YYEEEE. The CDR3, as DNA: TGTGCCAGCAGACCGGGAAGGGAAGATACGCAGTATTTT. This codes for CASRPGREDTQYF.

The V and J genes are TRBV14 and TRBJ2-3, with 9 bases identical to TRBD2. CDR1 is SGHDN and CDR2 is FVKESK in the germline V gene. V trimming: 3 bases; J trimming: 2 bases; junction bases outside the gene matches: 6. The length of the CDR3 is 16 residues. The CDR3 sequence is CASSHALAGYTDTQYF. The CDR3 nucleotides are TGTGCCAGCAGCCATGCGCTAGCGGGGTACACAGATACGCAGTATTTT.

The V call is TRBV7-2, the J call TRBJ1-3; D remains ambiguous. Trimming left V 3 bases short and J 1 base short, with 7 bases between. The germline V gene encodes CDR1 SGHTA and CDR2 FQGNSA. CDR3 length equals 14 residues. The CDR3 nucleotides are TGTGCCAGCAGCTTCAGCGTTTCTGGAAACACCATATATTTT. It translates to CASSFSVSGNTIYF.

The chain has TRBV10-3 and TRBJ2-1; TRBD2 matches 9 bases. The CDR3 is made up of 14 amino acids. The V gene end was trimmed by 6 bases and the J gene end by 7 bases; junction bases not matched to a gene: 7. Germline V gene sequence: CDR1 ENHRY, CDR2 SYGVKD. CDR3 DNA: TGTGCCATCAGCATTAGCGGGAGTACAAATGAGCAGTTCTTC. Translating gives CAISISGSTNEQFF.

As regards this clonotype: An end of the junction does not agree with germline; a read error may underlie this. CDR3 nucleotides: TGTGCCAGCAGCTCGGACCCCATATCCTACTCTAGCACAGAGACGCAGTATTTT. Translated, it gives CASSSDPISYSSTETQYF. The chain employs TRBV7-6 and TRBJ2-3; a weak D match, TRBD2 (5 bases). The CDR3 contains 18 residues. Germline CDR1 is SGHVS and CDR2 is FNYEAQ.

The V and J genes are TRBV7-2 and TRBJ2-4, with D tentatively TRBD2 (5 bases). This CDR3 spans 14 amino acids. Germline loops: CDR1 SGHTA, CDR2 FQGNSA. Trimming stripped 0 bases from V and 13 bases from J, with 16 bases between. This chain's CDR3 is CASSLAGISSEQYF. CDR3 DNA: TGTGCCAGCAGCTTAGCCGGGATATCGAGTGAGCAGTACTTC.